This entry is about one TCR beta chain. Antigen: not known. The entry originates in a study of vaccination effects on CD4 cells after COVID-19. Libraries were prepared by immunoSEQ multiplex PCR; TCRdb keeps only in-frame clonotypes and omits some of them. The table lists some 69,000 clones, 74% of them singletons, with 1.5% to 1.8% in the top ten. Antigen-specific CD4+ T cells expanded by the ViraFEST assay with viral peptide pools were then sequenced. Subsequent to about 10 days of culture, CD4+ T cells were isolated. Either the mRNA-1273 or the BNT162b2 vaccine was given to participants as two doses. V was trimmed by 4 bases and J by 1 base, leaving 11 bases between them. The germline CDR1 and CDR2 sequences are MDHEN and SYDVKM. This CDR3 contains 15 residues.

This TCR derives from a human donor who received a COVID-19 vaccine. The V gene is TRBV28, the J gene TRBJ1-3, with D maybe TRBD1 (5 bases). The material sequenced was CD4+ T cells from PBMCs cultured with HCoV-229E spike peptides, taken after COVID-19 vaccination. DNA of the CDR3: TGTGCCAGCAGTTCAGGAGGGGTTTCTGGAAACACCATATATTTT. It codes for CASSSGGVSGNTIYF.